These 21 T cell receptor beta chains came from one sample sequenced in a study of Graves' ophthalmopathy and Graves' hyperthyroidism. Amplification of TCR beta CDR3 regions used RNA transcripts. Second-round multiplex PCR came after first-round RT-PCR with HTBI primers. Each CDR3 protein gets one entry after TCRdb re-called the multiplex PCR reads with MiXCR. The sample lists about 740,000 distinct CDR3 sequences, around 40% occurring once. Specimen: peripheral blood. The receptors originated from an adult man with Graves' ophthalmopathy.

The chain has TRBV15 and TRBJ1-2, with 10 bases lining up with TRBD1. V was pared by 3 bases and J by 4 bases, with 8 bases of the junction left unmatched. The CDR3 is 16 amino acids. Germline lookup yields CDR1 LNHNV and CDR2 YYDKDF (reference sequence). This CDR3 is CATSRVDRGSGYGYTF. The CDR3 DNA sequence: TGTGCCACCAGCAGGGTGGACAGGGGGAGCGGCTATGGCTACACCTTC.

As regards this clonotype: A read error may produce the germline difference seen at one junction end. CDR3 sequence reads: CASSLGGSDRKNTEAFF. The CDR3, as DNA: TGCGCCAGCAGCCTGGGGGGTTCGGACAGGAAGAACACTGAAGCTTTCTTT. The chain employs TRBV7-3 and TRBJ1-1, with 7 bases identical to TRBD1. The CDR3 extends over 17 amino acids. Germline V CDR1 and CDR2: SGHTA, FQGTGA.

The table lists this clonotype with many counts. The chain links TRBV7-6 to TRBJ2-2; 13 bases are shared with TRBD2. The CDR3 sequence is 16 residues long. With 3 bases clipped from V and 3 bases from J, the junction kept 1 base outside the gene matches. Germline CDR1 reads SGHVS; CDR2 reads FNYEAQ. DNA of the CDR3: TGTGCCAGCAGCTTCGGACTAGCGGGGGACACCGGGGAGCTGTTTTTT. Amino acid sequence: CASSFGLAGDTGELFF.

The chain joins TRBV7-2 to TRBJ2-5; D perhaps matches TRBD2 (6 bases). With 4 bases removed from V and 5 bases from J, the gap between germline ends came to 17 bases. CDR1 and CDR2 (germline): SGHTA, FQGNSA. This CDR3 is 15 amino acids long. CDR3 in amino acids: CASSSTRLVVETQYF. As DNA, the CDR3 is TGTGCCAGCAGCTCAACACGACTAGTGGTGGAGACCCAGTACTTC.

This rearrangement joins TRBV6-5 to TRBJ1-3; TRBD1 agrees at 8 bases. With 0 bases clipped from V and 3 bases from J, the junction kept 4 bases outside the gene matches. Germline V lookup: CDR1 MNHEY, CDR2 SVGAGI. This CDR3 is built from 16 residues. The CDR3 loop is CASSYSARGLGNTIYF. The CDR3 DNA reads as TGTGCCAGCAGTTACTCCGCCAGGGGGCTTGGAAACACCATATATTTT.

The chain uses TRBV2 and TRBJ2-5; D possibly matches TRBD1 or TRBD2 (7 bases each). V was trimmed by 2 bases and J by 4 bases, leaving 14 bases between them. The CDR3 length is 15 residues. Germline V CDR1 and CDR2: SNHLY, FYNNEI. CDR3 residues: CASSEPTGRAETQYF. CDR3 coding DNA: TGTGCCAGCAGTGAACCGACAGGGAGGGCAGAGACCCAGTACTTC.

For this clonotype: The final CDR3 position lacks the conserved phenylalanine or tryptophan, pointing to a likely read error. The gene calls are TRBV7-8 and TRBJ2-7, with TRBD2 identical over 8 bases. The CDR3 covers 15 residues. Looked up from germline, CDR1 is SGHVS and CDR2 is FQNEAQ. CDR3 nucleotide sequence: TGCGCCAGCAGCCAAGGAGGGGCGGGGGGAGACGAGCAGTACCTC. It yields the protein CASSQGGAGGDEQYL.

V usage is TRBV6-5 and J usage is TRBJ1-2; D is perhaps TRBD1 (6 bases). V gave up 0 bases and J gave up 4 bases, with 15 bases separating them. Germline loops: CDR1 MNHEY, CDR2 SVGAGI. The CDR3 runs 16 residues. CDR3 residues: CASSYSQGPLPYGYTF. The CDR3 coding sequence is TGTGCCAGCAGTTACTCTCAGGGGCCCCTCCCCTATGGCTACACCTTC.

This chain uses TRBV25-1 with TRBJ2-2, with 7 bases matching TRBD2. The CDR3 contains 15 residues. Germline CDR1 and CDR2: MGHDK and SYGVNS. The trim removed 6 bases at V and 1 base at J, leaving 5 bases unmatched. CDR3 bases: TGTGCCAGCAGGCTTGGGGGGGAGAACACCGGGGAGCTGTTTTTT. Amino acid sequence: CASRLGGENTGELFF. Drawing the rest from reference TRBV25-1 and TRBJ2-2, the complete variable domain is EADIYQTPRYLVIGTGKKITLECSQTMGHDKMYWYQQDPGMELHLIHYSYGVNSTEKGDLSSESTVSRIRTEHFPLTLESARPSHTSQYLCASRLGGENTGELFFGEGSRLTVL.

The V and J genes are TRBV29-1 and TRBJ1-2, with 9 bases fitting TRBD1. Trimming cost V 4 bases and J 6 bases; bases outside gene matches: 3. This CDR3 has 12 amino acids. Germline V gene sequence: CDR1 SQVTM, CDR2 ANQGSEA. The CDR3 sequence is CSVGGQGNGYTF. CDR3 bases: TGCAGCGTTGGCGGACAGGGGAATGGCTACACCTTC.

The table lists this clonotype with a few counts. This chain uses TRBV10-3 with TRBJ1-2; D is perhaps TRBD1 (5 bases). Trimming cost V 11 bases and J 4 bases, with 14 bases left between them. The germline gives CDR1 ENHRY, CDR2 SYGVKD. This CDR3 comprises 12 residues. The DNA of the CDR3 is TGTGCCTGGGACCGACCACCCTATGGCTACACCTTC. Translated: CAWDRPPYGYTF.

The chain carries TRBV20-1 and TRBJ2-7; perhaps TRBD2 as D (6 bases). Germline CDR1 DFQATT, CDR2 SNEGSKA (reference sequence). CDR3 length: 14 residues. Trimming took off 2 bases at V and 4 bases at J, with 15 bases between the two ends. In DNA, the CDR3 is TGCAGTGCTAGACATCCTGGGGAGGCATACGAGCAGTACTTC. This codes for CSARHPGEAYEQYF.

This clonotype showed up many times. The chain is built from TRBV25-1 and TRBJ2-6; D is unclear. The germline V gene has CDR1 MGHDK and CDR2 SYGVNS. Trimming stripped 5 bases from V and 0 bases from J, with 8 bases between. There are 15 residues in the CDR3. This CDR3 is CASSKPSSGANVLTF. CDR3 sequence (DNA): TGTGCCAGCAGTAAGCCGAGCTCTGGGGCCAACGTCCTGACTTTC.

The gene calls are TRBV5-6 and TRBJ1-1; weak D call: TRBD1 (5 bases). The V gene lost 1 base and the J gene lost 10 bases, with 20 bases spanning the gap. CDR1 is SGHDT and CDR2 is YYEEEE in the germline V gene. The CDR3 length is 15 residues. The CDR3 nucleotides are TGTGCCAGCAGCTTGTCGCTTGGGGCCACCCTAGCAGCTTTCTTT. Encoded protein: CASSLSLGATLAAFF. Full variable domain (outside the CDR3, taken from reference TRBV5-6 and TRBJ1-1): DAGVTQSPTHLIKTRGQQVTLRCSPKSGHDTVSWYQQALGQGPQFIFQYYEEEERQRGNFPDRFSGHQFPNYSSELNVNALLLGDSALYLCASSLSLGATLAAFFGQGTRLTVV.

In its sample, this clonotype was seen a few times. The CDR3 loop reads CSASQGDTEAFF. The CDR3 DNA reads TGCAGTGCTAGTCAAGGGGACACTGAAGCTTTCTTT. This chain connects TRBV20-1 to TRBJ1-1, with D maybe TRBD1 (5 bases). Germline CDR1 DFQATT, CDR2 SNEGSKA (reference sequence). The CDR3 totals 12 residues. Trimming stripped 3 bases from V and 3 bases from J, with 8 bases between.

The genes are TRBV7-9 and TRBJ1-1; possible D gene TRBD1, 5 bases. Trimming stripped 1 base from V and 4 bases from J, with 19 bases between. Germline lookup yields CDR1 SEHNR and CDR2 FQNEAQ (reference sequence). The CDR3 runs to 17 residues. CDR3 in DNA: TGTGCCAGCAGCTTAGGCGGGGGGAGTATGAGCTGCACTGAAGCTTTCTTT. Translation: CASSLGGGSMSCTEAFF.

The sample holds a few counts of this clonotype. The CDR3 loop is CASSTRQINTEAFF. In DNA, the CDR3 is TGTGCCAGCAGTACCCGACAGATAAACACTGAAGCTTTCTTT. The V call is TRBV6-2 or TRBV6-3, the J call TRBJ1-1, with a tentative D call TRBD1 (5 bases). Trimming pared 5 bases from V and 2 bases from J, leaving 12 bases between. CDR3 length: 14 amino acids. Germline values: CDR1 MNHEY, CDR2 SVGEGT.

V is TRBV5-1 and J is TRBJ1-1; 11 nucleotides line up with TRBD1. This CDR3 region has 18 residues. The germline V gene encodes CDR1 SGHRS and CDR2 YFSETQ. V was clipped by 4 bases and J by 2 bases; unmatched bases: 13. In DNA, the CDR3 is TGCGCCAGCAGCCCCTGGACAGGGGGCTACCCAGTTAACACTGAAGCTTTCTTT. This translates into CASSPWTGGYPVNTEAFF.

The chain employs TRBV20-1 and TRBJ1-3; no firm D call. This CDR3 region has 13 residues. The V gene's germline CDR1 is DFQATT and CDR2 SNEGSKA (reference sequence). The V end was cut by 1 base, the J end by 4 bases, with 8 bases between. CDR3 sequence (DNA): TGCAGTGCTAGAGGGGTCGCGGGAAACACCATATATTTT. Translated: CSARGVAGNTIYF.

This clonotype was seen at least ten times. As DNA, the CDR3 is TGCAGTGCTACCCTCCCTACAGGGATCGCTGAAGCTTTCTTT. This encodes CSATLPTGIAEAFF. This sequence joins TRBV20-1 and TRBJ1-1; maybe TRBD1 (6 bases). This CDR3 is 14 amino acids long. Germline loops: CDR1 DFQATT, CDR2 SNEGSKA (reference sequence). Trimming removed 4 bases at V and 6 bases at J, with 18 bases between.

The chain is built from TRBV29-1 and TRBJ1-2; no clear D gene. Trimming pared 6 bases from V and 8 bases from J, leaving 10 bases between. Germline CDR1 is SQVTM and CDR2 is ANQGSEA. The CDR3 covers 10 residues. The CDR3 loop is CSVGHGGYTF. The DNA of the CDR3 is TGCAGCGTCGGTCACGGGGGCTACACCTTC.